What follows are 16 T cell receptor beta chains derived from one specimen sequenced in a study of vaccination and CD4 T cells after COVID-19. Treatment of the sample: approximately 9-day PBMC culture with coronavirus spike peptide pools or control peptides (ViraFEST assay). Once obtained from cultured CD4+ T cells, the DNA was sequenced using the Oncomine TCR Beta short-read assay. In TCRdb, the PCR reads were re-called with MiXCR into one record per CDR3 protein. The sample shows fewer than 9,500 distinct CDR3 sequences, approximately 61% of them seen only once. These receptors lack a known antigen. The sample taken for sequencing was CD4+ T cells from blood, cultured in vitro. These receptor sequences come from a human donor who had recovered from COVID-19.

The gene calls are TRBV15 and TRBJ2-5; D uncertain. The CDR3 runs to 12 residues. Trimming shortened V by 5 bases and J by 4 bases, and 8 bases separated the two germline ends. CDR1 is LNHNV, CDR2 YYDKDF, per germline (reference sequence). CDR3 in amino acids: CATSLVRETQYF. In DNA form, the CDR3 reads TGTGCCACCAGCTTAGTTAGAGAGACCCAGTACTTC.

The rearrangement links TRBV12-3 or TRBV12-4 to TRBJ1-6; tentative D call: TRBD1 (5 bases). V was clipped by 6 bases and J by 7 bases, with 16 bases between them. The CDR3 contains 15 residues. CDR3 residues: CASSLRQGENSPLHF. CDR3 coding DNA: TGTGCCAGCAGCCTGCGGCAGGGTGAAAATTCACCCCTCCACTTT.

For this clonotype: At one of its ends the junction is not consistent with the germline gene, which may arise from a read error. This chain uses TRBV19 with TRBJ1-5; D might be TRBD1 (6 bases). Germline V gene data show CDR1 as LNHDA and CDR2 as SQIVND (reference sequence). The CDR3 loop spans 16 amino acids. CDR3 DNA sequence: TGTGCCAGTAGTAGGGGGCCCTCCCCAAGCAGTCAGCCCCAGCATTTT. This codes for CASSRGPSPSSQPQHF.

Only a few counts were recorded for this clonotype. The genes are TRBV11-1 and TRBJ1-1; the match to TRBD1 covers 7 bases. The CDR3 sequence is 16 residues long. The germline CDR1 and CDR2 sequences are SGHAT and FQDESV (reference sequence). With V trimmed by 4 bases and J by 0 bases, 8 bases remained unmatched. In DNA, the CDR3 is TGTGCCAGCAGCTCACTGACAGGGCTCATGAACACTGAAGCTTTCTTT. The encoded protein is CASSSLTGLMNTEAFF.

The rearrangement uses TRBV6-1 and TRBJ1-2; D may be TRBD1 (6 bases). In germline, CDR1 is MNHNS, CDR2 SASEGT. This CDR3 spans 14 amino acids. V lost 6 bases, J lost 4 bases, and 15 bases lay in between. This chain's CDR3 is CASRPVVRGYGYTF. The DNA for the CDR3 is TGTGCCAGCAGACCCGTCGTCAGGGGCTATGGCTACACCTTC.

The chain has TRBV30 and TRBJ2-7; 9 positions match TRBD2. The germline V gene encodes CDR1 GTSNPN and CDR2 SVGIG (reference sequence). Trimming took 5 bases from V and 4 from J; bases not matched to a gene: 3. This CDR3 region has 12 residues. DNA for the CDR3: TGTGCCTGGGGGACTAGCCTATACGAGCAGTACTTC. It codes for CAWGTSLYEQYF.

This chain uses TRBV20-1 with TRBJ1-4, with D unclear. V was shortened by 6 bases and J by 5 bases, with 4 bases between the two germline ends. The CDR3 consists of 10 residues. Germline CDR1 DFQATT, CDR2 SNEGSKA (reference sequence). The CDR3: CSAENEKLFF. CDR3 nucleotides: TGCAGTGCCGAAAATGAAAAACTGTTTTTT.

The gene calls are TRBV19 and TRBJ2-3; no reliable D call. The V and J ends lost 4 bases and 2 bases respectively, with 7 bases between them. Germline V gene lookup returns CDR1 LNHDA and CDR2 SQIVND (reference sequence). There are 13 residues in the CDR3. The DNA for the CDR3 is TGTGCCAGTAGTAGACAATTCACAGATACGCAGTATTTT. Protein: CASSRQFTDTQYF. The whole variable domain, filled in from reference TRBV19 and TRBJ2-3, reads DGGITQSPKYLFRKEGQNVTLSCEQNLNHDAMYWYRQDPGQGLRLIYYSQIVNDFQKGDIAEGYSVSREKKESFPLTVTSAQKNPTAFYLCASSRQFTDTQYFGPGTRLTVL.

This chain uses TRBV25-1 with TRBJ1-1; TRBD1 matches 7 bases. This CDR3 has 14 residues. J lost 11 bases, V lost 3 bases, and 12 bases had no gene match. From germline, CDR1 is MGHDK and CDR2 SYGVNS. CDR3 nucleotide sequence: TGTGCCAGCAGTGACGCCAGGGGGGGATCGGGGGCTTTCTTT. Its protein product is CASSDARGGSGAFF.

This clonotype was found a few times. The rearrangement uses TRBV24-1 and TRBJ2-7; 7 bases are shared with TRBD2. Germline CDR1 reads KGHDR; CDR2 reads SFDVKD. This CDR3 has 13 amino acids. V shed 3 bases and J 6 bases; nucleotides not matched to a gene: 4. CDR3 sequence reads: CATSDATSSEQYF. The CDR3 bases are TGTGCCACCAGTGATGCGACTAGCTCCGAGCAGTACTTC.

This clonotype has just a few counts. CDR3 region: CASSPRGSSYNEQFF. CDR3 sequence (DNA): TGTGCCAGCAGTCCCCGGGGGAGCTCCTACAATGAGCAGTTCTTC. The chain is built from TRBV7-9 and TRBJ2-1, with TRBD2 as a possible D gene (6 bases). There are 15 residues in the CDR3. Germline V gene data show CDR1 as SEHNR and CDR2 as FQNEAQ (reference sequence). The V end lost 6 bases, the J end lost 0 bases, and 12 bases lay between the germline ends.

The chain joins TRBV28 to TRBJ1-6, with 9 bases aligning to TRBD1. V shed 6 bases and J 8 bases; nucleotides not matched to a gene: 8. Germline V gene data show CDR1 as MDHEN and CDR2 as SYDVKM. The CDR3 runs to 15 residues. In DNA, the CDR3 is TGTGCCAGCAGCCCAGGGGACAGGGTTCATTCACCCCTCCACTTT. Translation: CASSPGDRVHSPLHF. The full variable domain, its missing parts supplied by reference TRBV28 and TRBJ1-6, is DVKVTQSSRYLVKRTGEKVFLECVQDMDHENMFWYRQDPGLGLRLIYFSYDVKMKEKGDIPEGYSVSREKKERFSLILESASTNQTSMYLCASSPGDRVHSPLHFGNGTRLTVT.

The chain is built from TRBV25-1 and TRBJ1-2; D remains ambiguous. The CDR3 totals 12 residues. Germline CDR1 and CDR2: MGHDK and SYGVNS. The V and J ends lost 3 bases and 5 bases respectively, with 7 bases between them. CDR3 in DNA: TGTGCCAGCAGTGAGGGATTGTATGGCTACACCTTC. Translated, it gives CASSEGLYGYTF.

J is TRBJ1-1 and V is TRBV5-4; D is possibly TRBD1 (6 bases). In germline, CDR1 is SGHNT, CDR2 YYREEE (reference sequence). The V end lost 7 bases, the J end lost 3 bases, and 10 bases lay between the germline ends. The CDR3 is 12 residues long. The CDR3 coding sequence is TGTGCCAGCCGTAACAGGGACACTGAAGCTTTCTTT. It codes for CASRNRDTEAFF.

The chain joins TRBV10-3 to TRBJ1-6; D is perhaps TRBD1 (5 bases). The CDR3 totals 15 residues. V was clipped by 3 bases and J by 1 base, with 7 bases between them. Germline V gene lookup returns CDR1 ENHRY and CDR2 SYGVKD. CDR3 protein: CAISERGSYNSPLHF. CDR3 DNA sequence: TGTGCCATCAGTGAACGGGGGTCCTATAATTCACCCCTCCACTTT.

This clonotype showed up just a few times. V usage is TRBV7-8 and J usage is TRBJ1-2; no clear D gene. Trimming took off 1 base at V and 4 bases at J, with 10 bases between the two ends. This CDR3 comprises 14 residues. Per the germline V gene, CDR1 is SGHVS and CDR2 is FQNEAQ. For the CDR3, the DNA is TGTGCCAGCAGCTTAGGAGGAGTTACCTATGGCTACACCTTC. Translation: CASSLGGVTYGYTF.